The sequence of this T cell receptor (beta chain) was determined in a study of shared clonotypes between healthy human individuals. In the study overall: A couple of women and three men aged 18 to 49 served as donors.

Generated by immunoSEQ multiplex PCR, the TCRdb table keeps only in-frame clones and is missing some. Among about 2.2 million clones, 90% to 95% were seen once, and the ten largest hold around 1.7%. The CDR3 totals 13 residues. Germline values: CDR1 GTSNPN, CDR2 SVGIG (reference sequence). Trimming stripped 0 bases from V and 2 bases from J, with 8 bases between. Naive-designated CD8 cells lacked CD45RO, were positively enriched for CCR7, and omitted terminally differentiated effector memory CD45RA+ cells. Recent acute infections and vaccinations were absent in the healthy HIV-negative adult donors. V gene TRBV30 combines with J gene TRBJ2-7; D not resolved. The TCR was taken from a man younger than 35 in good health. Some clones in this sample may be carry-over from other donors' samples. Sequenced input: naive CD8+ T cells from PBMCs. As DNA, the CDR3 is TGTGCCTGGAGTGTACATAGCCCCTACGAGCAGTACTTC. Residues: CAWSVHSPYEQYF. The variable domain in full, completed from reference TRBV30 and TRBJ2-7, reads SQTIHQWPATLVQPVGSPLSLECTVEGTSNPNLYWYRQAAGRGLQLLFYSVGIGQISSEVPQNLSASRPQDRQFILSSKKLLLSDSGFYLCAWSVHSPYEQYFGPGTRLTVT.